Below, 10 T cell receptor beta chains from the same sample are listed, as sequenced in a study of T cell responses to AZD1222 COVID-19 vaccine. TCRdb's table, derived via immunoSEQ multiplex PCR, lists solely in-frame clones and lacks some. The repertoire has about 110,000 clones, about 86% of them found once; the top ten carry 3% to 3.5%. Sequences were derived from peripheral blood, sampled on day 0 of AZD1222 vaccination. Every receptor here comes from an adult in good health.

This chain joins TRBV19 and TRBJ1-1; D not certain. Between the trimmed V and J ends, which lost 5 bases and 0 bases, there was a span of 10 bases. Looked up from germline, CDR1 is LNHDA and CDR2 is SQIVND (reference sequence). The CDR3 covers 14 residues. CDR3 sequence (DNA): TGTGCCAGTAGTCAAAATCCTATGAACACTGAAGCTTTCTTT. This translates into CASSQNPMNTEAFF.

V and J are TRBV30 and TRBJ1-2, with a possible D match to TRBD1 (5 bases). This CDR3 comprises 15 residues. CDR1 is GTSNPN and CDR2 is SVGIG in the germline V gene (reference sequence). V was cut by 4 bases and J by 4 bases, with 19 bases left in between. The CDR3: CAWTEKGYVGYGYTF. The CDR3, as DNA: TGTGCCTGGACTGAAAAGGGGTACGTCGGCTATGGCTACACCTTC. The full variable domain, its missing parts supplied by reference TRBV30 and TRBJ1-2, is SQTIHQWPATLVQPVGSPLSLECTVEGTSNPNLYWYRQAAGRGLQLLFYSVGIGQISSEVPQNLSASRPQDRQFILSSKKLLLSDSGFYLCAWTEKGYVGYGYTFGSGTRLTVV.

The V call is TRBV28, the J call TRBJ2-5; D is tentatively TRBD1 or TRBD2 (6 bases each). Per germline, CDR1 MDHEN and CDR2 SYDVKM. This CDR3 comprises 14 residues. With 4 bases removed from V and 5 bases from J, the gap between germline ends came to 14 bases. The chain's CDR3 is CASSYGGRMETQYF. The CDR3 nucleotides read TGTGCCAGCAGTTACGGGGGCCGAATGGAGACCCAGTACTTC.

The CDR3 DNA reads TGCGCCAGCAGCCAAGTTCTCAGAACCTACGAGCAGTACTTC. Translated: CASSQVLRTYEQYF. V usage is TRBV4-1 and J usage is TRBJ2-7; D remains ambiguous. Germline CDR1 is MGHRA and CDR2 is YSYEKL. This CDR3 has 14 amino acids. Trimming removed 1 base from V and 2 bases from J, with 9 bases in between.

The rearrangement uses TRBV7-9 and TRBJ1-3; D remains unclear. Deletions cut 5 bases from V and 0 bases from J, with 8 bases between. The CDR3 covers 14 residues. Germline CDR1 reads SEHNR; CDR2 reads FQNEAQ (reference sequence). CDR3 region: CASSPRYSGNTIYF. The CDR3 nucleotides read TGTGCCAGCAGCCCACGATACTCTGGAAACACCATATATTTT.

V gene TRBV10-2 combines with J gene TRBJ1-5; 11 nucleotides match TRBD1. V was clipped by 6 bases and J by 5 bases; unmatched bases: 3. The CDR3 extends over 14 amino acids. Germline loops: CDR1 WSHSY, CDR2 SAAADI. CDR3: CASRRTGGDQPQHF. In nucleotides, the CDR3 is TGCGCCAGCAGACGGACAGGGGGCGATCAGCCCCAGCATTTT.

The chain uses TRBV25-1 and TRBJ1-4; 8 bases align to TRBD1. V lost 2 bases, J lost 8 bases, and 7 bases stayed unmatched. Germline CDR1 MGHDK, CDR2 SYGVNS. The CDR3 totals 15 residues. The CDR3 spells CASSEVGTGAEKLFF. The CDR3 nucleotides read TGTGCCAGCAGTGAAGTCGGGACAGGCGCCGAAAAACTGTTTTTT. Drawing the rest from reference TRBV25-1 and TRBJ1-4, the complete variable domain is EADIYQTPRYLVIGTGKKITLECSQTMGHDKMYWYQQDPGMELHLIHYSYGVNSTEKGDLSSESTVSRIRTEHFPLTLESARPSHTSQYLCASSEVGTGAEKLFFGSGTQLSVL.

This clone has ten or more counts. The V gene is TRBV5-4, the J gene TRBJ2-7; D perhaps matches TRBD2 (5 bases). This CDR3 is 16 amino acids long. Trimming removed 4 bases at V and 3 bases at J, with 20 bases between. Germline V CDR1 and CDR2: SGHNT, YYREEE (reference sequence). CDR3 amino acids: CASSPTPVRVNYEQYF. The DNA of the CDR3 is TGTGCCAGCAGCCCGACGCCGGTGAGGGTAAACTACGAGCAGTACTTC.

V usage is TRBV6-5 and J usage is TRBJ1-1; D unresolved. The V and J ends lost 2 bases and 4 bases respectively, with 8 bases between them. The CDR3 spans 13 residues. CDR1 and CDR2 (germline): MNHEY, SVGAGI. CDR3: CASSYNGGTEAFF. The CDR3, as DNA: TGTGCCAGCAGTTACAACGGTGGCACTGAAGCTTTCTTT.

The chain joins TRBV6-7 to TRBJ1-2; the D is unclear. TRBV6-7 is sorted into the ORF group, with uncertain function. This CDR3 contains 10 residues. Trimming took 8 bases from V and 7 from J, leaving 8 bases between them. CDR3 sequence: CASVAGGYTF. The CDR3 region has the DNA TGTGCCAGCGTCGCGGGTGGCTACACCTTC.